This T cell receptor (beta chain) was captured by sequencing in a study of blood T cell repertoires in COVID-19. Here immunoSEQ multiplex PCR was the method, and the copy in TCRdb shows in-frame clones only, minus some. The sample gives approximately 500,000 clones, approximately 85% of which show up once; approximately 2.9% is in the top ten. The CDR3 totals 14 residues. The V segment lost 5 bases and the J segment 7 bases; nucleotides outside the gene matches: 8. Per the germline V gene, CDR1 is SGHTA and CDR2 is FQGTGA. The sequenced sample was peripheral blood. This receptor was taken from a human donor in a cohort sampled during active COVID-19. V and J are TRBV7-3 and TRBJ1-3; the match to TRBD1 covers 7 bases. The CDR3 region is CASSEGAGGNTIYF. CDR3 DNA: TGTGCCAGCAGCGAGGGGGCGGGCGGGAACACCATATATTTT.